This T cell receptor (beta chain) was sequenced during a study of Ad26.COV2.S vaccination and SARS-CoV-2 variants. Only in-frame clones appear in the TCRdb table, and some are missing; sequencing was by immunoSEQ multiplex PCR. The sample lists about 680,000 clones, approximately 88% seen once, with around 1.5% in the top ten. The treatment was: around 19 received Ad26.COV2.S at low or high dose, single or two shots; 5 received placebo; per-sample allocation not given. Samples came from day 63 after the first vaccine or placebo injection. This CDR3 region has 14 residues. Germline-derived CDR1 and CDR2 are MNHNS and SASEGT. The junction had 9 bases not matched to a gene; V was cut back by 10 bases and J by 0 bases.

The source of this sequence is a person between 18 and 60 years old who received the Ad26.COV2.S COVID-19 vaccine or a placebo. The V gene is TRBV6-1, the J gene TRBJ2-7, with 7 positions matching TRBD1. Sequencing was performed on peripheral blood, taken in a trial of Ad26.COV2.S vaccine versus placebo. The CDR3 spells CATGTGTASYEQYF. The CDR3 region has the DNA TGTGCCACGGGGACCGGGACAGCCTCCTACGAGCAGTACTTC.